This TCR beta chain was identified in a study of T-cell memory formation after mild COVID-19. Study-wide context: TCR clusters largely stayed donor specific.

V was pared by 6 bases and J by 3 bases, with 17 bases between. Germline assignment: CDR1 DFQATT and CDR2 SNEGSKA (reference sequence). The CDR3 has 15 residues. Each CDR3 protein gets one entry after TCRdb re-called the 5' RACE reads with MiXCR. This table has about 410,000 distinct CDR3 sequences, less than 25% appearing once. This clonotype was recorded a few times. Antigen specificity is unknown. Findings and limits, study-wide: Several responding clones turned up in pre-infection memory, indicating that cross-reactive memory may have taken part. CD4+ contracting clones lay mainly in CM and EM, CD8+ ones in EMRA.

This receptor was obtained from an adult woman who had mild COVID-19 (a few samples of this study predate the infection). Cell type and time point are not known. The sequenced sample consisted of PBMCs or a T cell subset sorted from them (not recorded which). The chain joins TRBV20-1 to TRBJ2-2, with D perhaps matching TRBD2 (6 bases). The CDR3 loop reads CSALKTRGDTGELFF. CDR3 DNA sequence: TGCAGTGCCCTTAAGACTAGAGGGGACACCGGGGAGCTGTTTTTT.